The 18 T cell receptor beta chains in this list originate from one sample, sequenced in a study of T cell repertoires in cytomegalovirus infection. For these receptors, no antigen is known. Each CDR3 protein is one row after TCRdb ran MiXCR on the reads. The sample consists of 27,000 or so distinct CDR3 sequences, about a fifth of them appearing once. Sequenced here: CD8+ T cells from cultured PBMCs, sampled from culture after CMV antigen stimulation. These TCRs come from a human donor in good health (CMV status not recorded). Some clones in this sample may be carry-over from other donors' samples.

This clonotype has more than one count but fewer than ten. This chain joins TRBV6-2 or TRBV6-3 and TRBJ2-6; the match to TRBD1 covers 10 bases. V shed 8 bases, J shed 2 bases, and the junction held 9 bases outside the gene matches. CDR1 is MNHEY, CDR2 SVGEGT, per germline. The CDR3 has 17 amino acids. CDR3 coding DNA: TGTGCCAGCCACGGGACAGGGGCCCCCCCTGGGGCCAACGTCCTGACTTTC. Encoded protein: CASHGTGAPPGANVLTF.

The V call is TRBV7-4, the J call TRBJ2-7; D gene ambiguous. The V and J ends lost 2 bases and 5 bases respectively, with 7 bases between them. Germline assignment: CDR1 SGHVT and CDR2 SQSDAQ. The CDR3 has 12 residues. CDR3 protein: CASSLSPDEQYF. Written as DNA, the CDR3 is TGTGCCAGCAGCTTATCTCCCGACGAGCAGTACTTC.

This chain joins TRBV7-2 and TRBJ2-1; 10 bases agree with TRBD2. Germline V gives CDR1 SGHTA, CDR2 FQGNSA. The J segment lost 3 bases and the V segment lost 6 bases, leaving 8 bases of the junction unmatched. The CDR3 has 16 amino acids. The CDR3 reads CASSPSGSTRYNEQFF. CDR3 DNA: TGTGCCAGCAGTCCTAGCGGGAGTACCCGCTACAATGAGCAGTTCTTC.

This clonotype was observed a handful of times. The chain joins TRBV5-4 to TRBJ1-6; weak D call: TRBD1 (6 bases). The germline CDR1 and CDR2 sequences are SGHNT and YYREEE (reference sequence). The V and J ends lost 4 bases and 7 bases respectively, with 15 bases between them. The CDR3 consists of 15 residues. CDR3 DNA: TGTGCCAGCAGCGAGGACAGTCTAGCCAATTCACCCCTCCACTTT. This translates into CASSEDSLANSPLHF.

This clonotype was counted only a few times. The chain recombines TRBV11-2 with TRBJ1-2, with TRBD1 matching over 9 bases. The CDR3 runs 15 residues. Germline CDR1 SGHAT, CDR2 FQNNGV. The V and J ends lost 5 bases and 8 bases, in that order; junction bases with no gene match: 12. CDR3 amino acids: CASSQTVGQGEGYTF. CDR3 DNA: TGTGCCAGCAGCCAAACAGTGGGACAGGGAGAAGGCTACACCTTC. The whole variable domain, remainder taken from reference TRBV11-2 and TRBJ1-2, is EAGVAQSPRYKIIEKRQSVAFWCNPISGHATLYWYQQILGQGPKLLIQFQNNGVVDDSQLPKDRFSAERLKGVDSTLKIQPAKLEDSAVYLCASSQTVGQGEGYTFGSGTRLTVV.

The chain links TRBV7-8 to TRBJ1-1; no clear D gene. In germline, CDR1 is SGHVS, CDR2 FQNEAQ. The CDR3 consists of 16 residues. Deletions cut 2 bases from V and 0 bases from J, with 13 bases between. The CDR3: CASSLRASGLNTEAFF. The CDR3 DNA is TGTGCCAGCAGCTTACGGGCGAGCGGGCTGAACACTGAAGCTTTCTTT.

This clonotype turned up a few times. This rearrangement joins TRBV12-3 or TRBV12-4 to TRBJ2-5; the match to TRBD2 covers 10 bases. CDR3 length equals 16 residues. V lost 6 bases and J lost 3; bases outside the gene matches: 10. The CDR3 sequence: CASSFALLAGEETQYF. In DNA form, the CDR3 reads TGTGCCAGCAGCTTTGCTCTTCTAGCGGGGGAAGAGACCCAGTACTTC.

V is TRBV6-2 or TRBV6-3 and J is TRBJ2-7; possibly TRBD1 for D (5 bases). Trimming took off 6 bases at V and 8 bases at J, with 17 bases between the two ends. The germline CDR1 and CDR2 sequences are MNHEY and SVGEGT. The CDR3 covers 13 residues. CDR3 residues: CASSLDISGKQYF. The CDR3 DNA follows: TGTGCCAGCAGCCTGGACATTTCCGGTAAGCAGTACTTC.

This clonotype was recorded a few times. The chain couples TRBV19 to TRBJ2-1; TRBD2 might be the D (5 bases). With 10 bases removed from V and 6 bases from J, the gap between germline ends came to 19 bases. The germline V gene encodes CDR1 LNHDA and CDR2 SQIVND (reference sequence). CDR3 length: 14 amino acids. In DNA form, the CDR3 reads TGTGCCACGACGCCCCGCGTCCGGGGCAATGAGCAGTTCTTC. Protein: CATTPRVRGNEQFF.

This clonotype showed up many times. The rearrangement uses TRBV7-2 and TRBJ2-1; TRBD2 aligns across 8 bases. Germline CDR1 and CDR2: SGHTA and FQGNSA. Trimming at V came to 5 bases and at J to 6 bases, leaving 9 bases not matched to a gene. The CDR3 has 15 residues. The CDR3 region has the DNA TGTGCCAGCAGCCCCGGACTAGCTTGGGCCAATGAGCAGTTCTTC. Translation: CASSPGLAWANEQFF.

In regard to this clonotype: A much larger clone sits a single nucleotide away, making a read error possible. The chain links TRBV6-5 to TRBJ1-1; D is unclear. The CDR3 extends over 16 amino acids. CDR1 and CDR2 from the germline V gene are MNHEY and SVGAGI. The CDR3 nucleotides are TGTGACAGCAGTTTCTACTCGGTCACATCGGGCACTGAAGCTTTCTTT. Protein sequence: CDSSFYSVTSGTEAFF.

The rearrangement links TRBV7-8 to TRBJ2-7, with no clear D. CDR3 size: 11 residues. CDR1 SGHVS and CDR2 FQNEAQ come from the germline V gene. The germline V and J ends were trimmed by 2 bases and 4 bases, with 3 bases remaining between them. The CDR3 nucleotides read TGTGCCAGCAGCTTATATTACGAGCAGTACTTC. Translated, it gives CASSLYYEQYF.

This clonotype was detected a few times. V and J are TRBV10-3 and TRBJ1-5; D might be TRBD1 (6 bases). This CDR3 has 15 amino acids. The germline V gene has CDR1 ENHRY and CDR2 SYGVKD. Trimming shortened V by 2 bases and J by 0 bases, and 8 bases separated the two germline ends. The CDR3, as DNA: TGTGCCATCAGTGAGACAGGGACTAGCAATCAGCCCCAGCATTTT. This encodes CAISETGTSNQPQHF.

The rearrangement joins TRBV7-9 to TRBJ2-5, with D possibly being TRBD1 (6 bases). Trimming took off 1 base at V and 0 bases at J, with 12 bases between the two ends. The germline V gene encodes CDR1 SEHNR and CDR2 FQNEAQ (reference sequence). The CDR3 has 16 amino acids. Here the CDR3 reads CASSLGAGDYQETQYF. The CDR3 nucleotides are TGTGCCAGCAGCTTAGGGGCAGGGGATTACCAAGAGACCCAGTACTTC. The full variable domain, completed using reference TRBV7-9 and TRBJ2-5, is DTGVSQNPRHKITKRGQNVTFRCDPISEHNRLYWYRQTLGQGPEFLTYFQNEAQLEKSRLLSDRFSAERPKGSFSTLEIQRTEQGDSAMYLCASSLGAGDYQETQYFGPGTRLLVL.

The V and J genes are TRBV7-6 and TRBJ1-1; 8 nucleotides agree with TRBD1. The CDR3 totals 15 residues. V trimming: 5 bases; J trimming: 5 bases; junction bases outside the gene matches: 10. CDR1 and CDR2 (germline): SGHVS, FNYEAQ. For the CDR3, the DNA is TGTGCCAGCAGCCTAAGACAGGGGTGGAGGACTGAAGCTTTCTTT. Protein product: CASSLRQGWRTEAFF.

This clonotype was seen a handful of times. CDR3 nucleotides: TGTGCCAGCAGCTTTGGGACAAGGGAGACCCAGTACTTC. It translates to CASSFGTRETQYF. The rearrangement joins TRBV11-2 to TRBJ2-5; possibly TRBD1 for D (6 bases). Germline V gives CDR1 SGHAT, CDR2 FQNNGV. V was clipped by 3 bases and J by 5 bases, with 10 bases between them. The CDR3 consists of 13 residues. Full variable domain (remainder filled in from reference TRBV11-2 and TRBJ2-5): EAGVAQSPRYKIIEKRQSVAFWCNPISGHATLYWYQQILGQGPKLLIQFQNNGVVDDSQLPKDRFSAERLKGVDSTLKIQPAKLEDSAVYLCASSFGTRETQYFGPGTRLLVL.

The CDR3: CASSQATSGLSYNEQFF. CDR3 coding DNA: TGCGCCAGCAGCCAAGCGACTAGCGGTCTCTCCTACAATGAGCAGTTCTTC. The chain has TRBV4-3 and TRBJ2-1; 9 nucleotides align to TRBD2. With 1 base clipped from V and 0 bases from J, the junction kept 4 bases outside the gene matches. The CDR3 runs 17 residues. Germline CDR1 is LGHNA and CDR2 is YSLEER.

This clonotype was seen a few times. The gene calls are TRBV20-1 and TRBJ2-1; tentatively, D is TRBD1 (6 bases). The germline gives CDR1 DFQATT, CDR2 SNEGSKA (reference sequence). V lost 1 base, J lost 4 bases, and 11 bases lay in between. The CDR3 is 14 amino acids. CDR3 DNA sequence: TGCAGTGCTAGAGGAGGGGGTCGTTACAATGAGCAGTTCTTC. It yields the protein CSARGGGRYNEQFF.